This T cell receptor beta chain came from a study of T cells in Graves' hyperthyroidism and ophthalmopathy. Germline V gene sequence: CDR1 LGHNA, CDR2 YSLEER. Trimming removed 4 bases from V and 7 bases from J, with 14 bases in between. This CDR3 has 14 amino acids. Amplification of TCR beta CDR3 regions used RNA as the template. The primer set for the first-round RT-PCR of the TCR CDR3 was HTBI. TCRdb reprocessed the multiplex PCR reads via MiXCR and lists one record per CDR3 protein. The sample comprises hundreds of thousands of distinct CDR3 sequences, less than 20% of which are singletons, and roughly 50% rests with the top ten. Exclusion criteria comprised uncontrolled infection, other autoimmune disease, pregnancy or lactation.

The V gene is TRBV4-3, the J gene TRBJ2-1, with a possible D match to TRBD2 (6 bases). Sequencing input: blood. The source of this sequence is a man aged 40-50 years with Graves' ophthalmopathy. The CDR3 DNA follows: TGCGCCAGCAGCCTGGCTAGCGTAGGGAATGAGCAGTTCTTC. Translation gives CASSLASVGNEQFF.